This entry lists 4 T cell receptor beta chains sequenced from one sample in a study of T cell responses to AZD1222 COVID-19 vaccine. Assay used: immunoSEQ multiplex PCR; TCRdb lists only in-frame clones, some missing. The sample holds 100,000 to 150,000 clones, more than 85% seen once. Here the sequenced sample was peripheral blood, taken on day 0 of MenACWY control vaccination. These receptors all come from an adult in good health.

The V gene is TRBV6-5, the J gene TRBJ1-6; 10 nucleotides agree with TRBD1. The CDR3 is 14 amino acids. CDR1 and CDR2 (germline): MNHEY, SVGAGI. Germline trimming cut 5 bases from V and 10 bases from J; bases unmatched to any gene: 5. The CDR3 loop reads CASSLGQGGSPLHF. In DNA form, the CDR3 reads TGTGCCAGCAGTCTTGGACAGGGGGGATCACCCCTCCACTTT.

This clone showed up just once. The chain is built from TRBV7-2 and TRBJ1-5; possible D gene TRBD1, 5 bases. The CDR3 extends over 15 amino acids. Between the trimmed V and J ends, which lost 1 base and 6 bases, there was a span of 13 bases. Germline CDR1 and CDR2: SGHTA and FQGNSA. The CDR3 bases are TGTGCCAGCAGCTTAGGAGGGGCCGACGTTCAGCCCCAGCATTTT. Protein sequence: CASSLGGADVQPQHF.

The J gene is TRBJ2-5, the V gene TRBV7-2; TRBD1 is a possible D gene (5 bases). V lost 2 bases and J lost 1, with 11 bases in between. The CDR3 is 15 amino acids. Germline assignment: CDR1 SGHTA and CDR2 FQGNSA. In DNA form, the CDR3 reads TGTGCCAGCAGCTTATGGGGCAGGGCCCAAGAGACCCAGTACTTC. This sequence encodes CASSLWGRAQETQYF. Full variable domain (outside the CDR3, taken from reference TRBV7-2 and TRBJ2-5): GAGVSQSPSNKVTEKGKDVELRCDPISGHTALYWYRQSLGQGLEFLIYFQGNSAPDKSGLPSDRFSAERTGGSVSTLTIQRTQQEDSAVYLCASSLWGRAQETQYFGPGTRLLVL.

The chain carries TRBV3-1 (or the pseudogene TRBV3-2) and TRBJ2-2, with 7 positions matching TRBD2. This CDR3 contains 15 residues. The V and J ends lost 1 base and 1 base, in that order; junction bases with no gene match: 0. Germline CDR1 reads LGHDT; CDR2 reads YNNKEL (reference sequence). The CDR3 sequence is CASSQASGNTGELFF. CDR3 sequence (DNA): TGTGCCAGCAGCCAAGCTAGCGGGAACACCGGGGAGCTGTTTTTT.